Each of the 28 T cell receptor beta chains below was sequenced from the same sample in a study of cytomegalovirus exposure and HLA in healthy donors. Clones were read by immunoSEQ multiplex PCR, and TCRdb kept only the in-frame ones, dropping some. The sample has under 400,000 clones, 88% seen once. Material: PBMCs. Every receptor here comes from a young man in good health and CMV-seronegative.

This chain connects TRBV6-1 to TRBJ2-3; D is uncertain. The CDR3 consists of 15 residues. Germline V lookup: CDR1 MNHNS, CDR2 SASEGT. V dropped 6 bases and J dropped 3 bases, with 16 bases sitting between them. This CDR3 reads CASRSGVSRTDTQYF. The CDR3 DNA is TGTGCCAGCAGATCGGGTGTGTCCCGTACAGATACGCAGTATTTT.

This chain connects TRBV5-1 to TRBJ2-3; 9 bases map to TRBD2. This CDR3 is 15 amino acids long. Unmatched junction bases numbered 3, after V lost 3 bases and J lost 1 base. In germline, CDR1 is SGHRS, CDR2 YFSETQ. DNA of the CDR3: TGCGCCAGCAGCTCTAGCGGGGACGGCACAGATACGCAGTATTTT. The encoded protein is CASSSSGDGTDTQYF.

The chain uses TRBV4-3 and TRBJ2-5; TRBD2 aligns across 16 bases. The CDR3 is made up of 19 amino acids. V lost 2 bases and J lost 5; bases outside the gene matches: 11. Germline CDR1 and CDR2: LGHNA and YSLEER. The CDR3 protein is CASSQTTGTSGGGRETQYF. The CDR3 nucleotides are TGCGCCAGCAGCCAAACTACCGGGACTAGCGGGGGGGGCAGGGAGACCCAGTACTTC.

The rearrangement joins TRBV2 to TRBJ2-7; D is uncertain. The CDR3 totals 13 residues. Germline CDR1 SNHLY, CDR2 FYNNEI. With 8 bases removed from V and 1 base from J, the gap between germline ends came to 12 bases. CDR3 sequence (DNA): TGTGCCAGCGTACAGTCCCTTTCCTACGAGCAGTACTTC. This translates into CASVQSLSYEQYF.

V usage is TRBV7-9 and J usage is TRBJ1-1, with 12 bases that match TRBD1. CDR1 SEHNR and CDR2 FQNEAQ come from the germline V gene (reference sequence). The CDR3 loop spans 16 amino acids. With V trimmed by 3 bases and J by 6 bases, 8 bases remained unmatched. This CDR3 reads CASSLGTGTGGSEAFF. CDR3 sequence (DNA): TGTGCCAGCAGCTTGGGGACCGGGACAGGGGGCTCTGAAGCTTTCTTT.

V gene TRBV27 combines with J gene TRBJ2-3; 10 nucleotides align to TRBD2. From germline, CDR1 is MNHEY and CDR2 SMNVEV (reference sequence). The CDR3 covers 17 residues. V lost 0 bases, J lost 2 bases, and 5 bases stayed unmatched. DNA for the CDR3: TGTGCCAGCAGTTTATCCCCTAGCGGGGGATACACAGATACGCAGTATTTT. It translates to CASSLSPSGGYTDTQYF.

V gene TRBV7-2 combines with J gene TRBJ2-1; D ambiguous. CDR1 and CDR2 from the germline V gene are SGHTA and FQGNSA. The CDR3 has 16 residues. Trimming removed 1 base from V and 4 bases from J, with 14 bases in between. CDR3 loop: CASSLGGRLTYNEQFF. CDR3 nucleotide sequence: TGTGCCAGCAGCTTAGGTGGTAGACTGACTTACAATGAGCAGTTCTTC.

V usage is TRBV19 and J usage is TRBJ1-2; D call uncertain. From germline, CDR1 is LNHDA and CDR2 SQIVND (reference sequence). This CDR3 spans 14 amino acids. V lost 4 bases to trimming and J lost 7 bases, with 16 bases between them. In nucleotides, the CDR3 is TGTGCCAGTAGTACATCGACGGGGTGGGGTGGCTACACCTTC. This gives the protein CASSTSTGWGGYTF.

The chain recombines TRBV27 with TRBJ1-5; D may be TRBD1 (6 bases). The CDR3 extends over 14 amino acids. The V end lost 5 bases, the J end lost 9 bases, and 17 bases lay between the germline ends. Germline values: CDR1 MNHEY, CDR2 SMNVEV (reference sequence). The CDR3 nucleotides are TGTGCCAGCAGTGACCGGACAGACTCACCGCCCCAGCATTTT. It specifies CASSDRTDSPPQHF.

The rearrangement links TRBV5-6 to TRBJ1-2, with 7 positions matching TRBD1. The CDR3 covers 13 residues. Trimming cost V 0 bases and J 7 bases; bases outside gene matches: 3. Germline assignment: CDR1 SGHDT and CDR2 YYEEEE. The CDR3 sequence: CASSLEGGGGYTF. In nucleotides, the CDR3 is TGTGCCAGCAGCTTGGAAGGGGGCGGTGGCTACACCTTC. The full variable domain, rest sourced from reference TRBV5-6 and TRBJ1-2, is DAGVTQSPTHLIKTRGQQVTLRCSPKSGHDTVSWYQQALGQGPQFIFQYYEEEERQRGNFPDRFSGHQFPNYSSELNVNALLLGDSALYLCASSLEGGGGYTFGSGTRLTVV.

This clone appeared a few times. V is TRBV9 and J is TRBJ2-5; 10 nucleotides match TRBD2. The ends lost 0 bases at V and 5 bases at J; junction bases unmatched: 13. Germline CDR1 reads SGDLS; CDR2 reads YYNGEE. This CDR3 is built from 18 residues. The CDR3 reads CASSVGLSGGARIETQYF. In nucleotides, the CDR3 is TGTGCCAGCAGCGTAGGCCTAAGCGGGGGGGCTCGGATCGAGACCCAGTACTTC.

V is TRBV5-1 and J is TRBJ2-3; a weak D match, TRBD1 (6 bases). V lost 4 bases, J lost 2 bases, and 14 bases lay in between. This CDR3 comprises 15 residues. Germline-derived CDR1 and CDR2 are SGHRS and YFSETQ. CDR3 region: CASSPTGSYTDTQYF. Written as DNA, the CDR3 is TGCGCCAGCAGCCCGACAGGTTCCTACACAGATACGCAGTATTTT.

This rearrangement joins TRBV7-9 to TRBJ2-1, with 7 bases that match TRBD1. From germline, CDR1 is SEHNR and CDR2 FQNEAQ (reference sequence). V lost 5 bases, J lost 7 bases, and 8 bases stayed unmatched. The CDR3 covers 14 residues. The CDR3 here is CASSPRQGRNEQFF. The CDR3 coding sequence is TGTGCCAGCAGCCCGAGACAGGGTAGGAATGAGCAGTTCTTC.

The chain employs TRBV19 and TRBJ2-3; D is unresolved. V was shortened by 2 bases and J by 2 bases, with 11 bases between the two germline ends. The germline V gene has CDR1 LNHDA and CDR2 SQIVND (reference sequence). This CDR3 contains 15 residues. CDR3 DNA: TGTGCCAGTAGTATAAGTGTCACCTACACAGATACGCAGTATTTT. Translated, it gives CASSISVTYTDTQYF.

This clone was recorded a few times. The chain couples TRBV7-2 to TRBJ2-7, with 11 bases fitting TRBD1. The CDR3 contains 15 residues. Germline CDR1 SGHTA, CDR2 FQGNSA. J gave up 6 bases and V 5 bases, and 9 bases lay outside the gene matches. CDR3 coding DNA: TGTGCCAGCAGCCACGGTGGACAGGGGGCGATCGAGCAGTACTTC. This sequence encodes CASSHGGQGAIEQYF.

V is TRBV9 and J is TRBJ2-6; no definite D call. This CDR3 contains 17 residues. Deletions cut 2 bases from V and 0 bases from J, with 12 bases between. Per germline, CDR1 SGDLS and CDR2 YYNGEE. CDR3 in amino acids: CASSVHGSFSGANVLTF. The CDR3 DNA is TGTGCCAGCAGCGTCCATGGCTCTTTCTCTGGGGCCAACGTCCTGACTTTC.

The sample holds one count of this clone. The CDR3 region is CAISESRLADTYEQYF. The CDR3 DNA reads TGTGCCATCAGTGAGTCGAGACTAGCGGATACCTACGAGCAGTACTTC. The V call is TRBV10-3, the J call TRBJ2-7; 9 nucleotides align to TRBD2. CDR3 size: 16 residues. Germline V gene lookup returns CDR1 ENHRY and CDR2 SYGVKD. Losses at the gene ends were 0 bases for V and 2 bases for J; bases not matched to a gene: 5.

The J gene is TRBJ1-5, the V gene TRBV6-4; D uncertain. There are 13 residues in the CDR3. CDR1 and CDR2 (germline): MRHNA, SNTAGT. V was cut by 2 bases and J by 4 bases, with 6 bases left in between. CDR3 residues: CASSDTPNQPQHF. In DNA, the CDR3 is TGTGCCAGCAGTGACACTCCTAATCAGCCCCAGCATTTT.

The chain has TRBV11-2 and TRBJ2-7; no clear D. Trimming took off 3 bases at V and 3 bases at J, with 9 bases between the two ends. CDR1 SGHAT and CDR2 FQNNGV come from the germline V gene. The CDR3 extends over 13 amino acids. CDR3 residues: CASSFPGFYEQYF. Written as DNA, the CDR3 is TGTGCCAGCAGCTTCCCAGGTTTCTACGAGCAGTACTTC.

In nucleotides, the CDR3 is TGTGCCGCCAGCAGGGGGCTCGACACTGAAGCTTTCTTT. The encoded protein is CAASRGLDTEAFF. The chain has TRBV10-3 and TRBJ1-1, with 8 bases matching TRBD1. Per the germline V gene, CDR1 is ENHRY and CDR2 is SYGVKD. The V and J ends lost 11 bases and 3 bases, in that order; junction bases with no gene match: 8. The CDR3 extends over 13 amino acids.

The count of this clone is one. The V call is TRBV11-2, the J call TRBJ1-2; D not resolved. Germline assignment: CDR1 SGHAT and CDR2 FQNNGV. The CDR3 runs to 16 residues. Between the trimmed V and J ends, which lost 1 base and 0 bases, there was a span of 12 bases. CDR3 residues: CASSLGPGATNYGYTF. CDR3 sequence (DNA): TGTGCCAGCAGCTTAGGGCCGGGAGCCACTAACTATGGCTACACCTTC.

The V and J genes are TRBV6-5 and TRBJ2-1; TRBD2 matches at 14 bases. Germline V gene data show CDR1 as MNHEY and CDR2 as SVGAGI. There are 16 residues in the CDR3. The V and J ends lost 4 bases and 2 bases, in that order; junction bases with no gene match: 1. The CDR3 region has the DNA TGTGCCAGCAGTTTGACTAGCGGGGGGGCCTACAATGAGCAGTTCTTC. This sequence encodes CASSLTSGGAYNEQFF.

The chain recombines TRBV5-1 with TRBJ2-3; a weak D match, TRBD2 (7 bases). The CDR3 covers 15 residues. In germline, CDR1 is SGHRS, CDR2 YFSETQ. V lost 3 bases to trimming and J lost 4 bases, with 15 bases between them. This chain's CDR3 is CASSSYGGLPDTQYF. The DNA for the CDR3 is TGCGCCAGCAGCTCTTACGGGGGGCTGCCAGATACGCAGTATTTT.

The chain uses TRBV9 and TRBJ1-6; unclear D gene. V was pared by 3 bases and J by 9 bases, with 13 bases between. The germline V gene has CDR1 SGDLS and CDR2 YYNGEE. This CDR3 has 14 amino acids. DNA for the CDR3: TGTGCCAGCAGCGCAACCCCCTCGGGTTCACCCCTCCACTTT. This codes for CASSATPSGSPLHF.

Written as DNA, the CDR3 is TGTGCCAGCAGCTCCAGGGTGAACACTGAAGCTTTCTTT. Residues: CASSSRVNTEAFF. This chain links TRBV9 with TRBJ1-1, with a possible D match to TRBD1 (5 bases). The germline V gene encodes CDR1 SGDLS and CDR2 YYNGEE. The CDR3 runs 13 residues. V was cut by 4 bases and J by 0 bases, with 7 bases left in between.

This chain joins TRBV2 and TRBJ1-5, with 9 bases aligning to TRBD1. This CDR3 has 14 residues. CDR1 and CDR2 (germline): SNHLY, FYNNEI. The J segment lost 7 bases and the V segment lost 6 bases, leaving 7 bases of the junction unmatched. The CDR3 bases are TGTGCCAGCAGCGCGGACAGGGGAGGGCAGCCCCAGCATTTT. This translates into CASSADRGGQPQHF.

The chain is built from TRBV6-5 and TRBJ2-1, with 12 nucleotides matching TRBD2. The germline V gene encodes CDR1 MNHEY and CDR2 SVGAGI. The CDR3 totals 16 residues. V lost 4 bases, J lost 1 base, and 2 bases stayed unmatched. Written as DNA, the CDR3 is TGTGCCAGCAGTTCTAGCGGGGGGGTGTCCTACAATGAGCAGTTCTTC. It encodes CASSSSGGVSYNEQFF.

The rearrangement links TRBV5-4 to TRBJ1-3; D is possibly TRBD1 (5 bases). Trimming removed 4 bases from V and 0 bases from J, with 11 bases in between. Germline assignment: CDR1 SGHNT and CDR2 YYREEE (reference sequence). The CDR3 consists of 15 residues. In nucleotides, the CDR3 is TGTGCCAGCAGCCGGGCACAGGCCTCTGGAAACACCATATATTTT. Amino acids: CASSRAQASGNTIYF. Full variable domain (missing parts from reference TRBV5-4 and TRBJ1-3): ETGVTQSPTHLIKTRGQQVTLRCSSQSGHNTVSWYQQALGQGPQFIFQYYREEENGRGNFPPRFSGLQFPNYSSELNVNALELDDSALYLCASSRAQASGNTIYFGEGSWLTVV.